The source of this T cell receptor beta chain is a study of radiotherapy plus CTLA-4 blockade in lung cancer. Study context: Objective responses occurred in 18% of patients; around 30% had disease control. Study results and limitations: Radiotherapy plus ipilimumab was followed by expansion in blood of tumor-derived TCR clones.

Patients with chemo-refractory metastatic non-small-cell lung cancer received focal radiation plus CTLA-4 blockade with ipilimumab. About this clone: Its target is unknown.

Repertoires were generated with immunoSEQ multiplex PCR, while TCRdb's copy carries only in-frame clones and drops some. The sample shows about 95,000 clones, 75% to 90% of them seen only once. The sample in question was peripheral blood, obtained from a patient treated with radiotherapy plus ipilimumab. The sequence was obtained from a human donor with non-small cell lung cancer who had a partial response to radiotherapy plus ipilimumab.

The chain's CDR3 is CASRPDRVYNEQFF. CDR3 bases: TGTGCCAGCAGGCCTGACAGGGTCTACAATGAGCAGTTCTTC. V is TRBV27 and J is TRBJ2-1, with 7 bases fitting TRBD1. Germline CDR1 is MNHEY and CDR2 is SMNVEV (reference sequence). The CDR3 extends over 14 amino acids. V lost 6 bases to trimming and J lost 3 bases; unmatched junction nucleotides: 5.